Each of the 32 T cell receptor beta chains below was sequenced from the same sample in a study of T-cell reconstitution after alpha-beta-depleted transplantation in children. TCRbeta library preparation incorporated unique molecular identifiers. TCRdb re-called the PCR reads with MiXCR, one entry per CDR3 protein. The sample includes 70,000 to 95,000 distinct CDR3 sequences, 9.5% to 15% of them seen just once. The sequencing used PBMCs from the stem cell graft donor, collected from the stem cell graft. These receptors originate from a human donor who donated a stem cell graft to a child with inherited bone marrow failure.

This clonotype has ten or more counts. V gene TRBV6-6 combines with J gene TRBJ1-5; D gene ambiguous. Germline V CDR1 and CDR2: MNHNY, SVGAGI (reference sequence). Trimming removed 5 bases at V and 6 bases at J, with 11 bases between. This CDR3 comprises 13 residues. CDR3 loop: CASSTLETQPQHF. The CDR3 nucleotides are TGTGCCAGCAGTACGTTAGAAACTCAGCCCCAGCATTTT.

This clonotype was counted at least ten times. The chain combines TRBV7-2 with TRBJ1-6; weak D call: TRBD1 (5 bases). Trimming pared 1 base from V and 10 bases from J, leaving 14 bases between. Germline V CDR1 and CDR2: SGHTA, FQGNSA. The CDR3 sequence is 15 residues long. The DNA for the CDR3 is TGTGCCAGCAGCTTAGAGCACGGGGCCGGGTCACCCCTCCACTTT. This codes for CASSLEHGAGSPLHF.

This clonotype was recorded at least ten times. The J gene is TRBJ2-4, the V gene TRBV29-1; 16 bases match TRBD2. The CDR3 sequence is 16 residues long. Germline V lookup: CDR1 SQVTM, CDR2 ANQGSEA. The trim removed 6 bases at V and 7 bases at J, leaving 9 bases unmatched. The chain's CDR3 is CSVTSGLAGGLNIQYF. The CDR3, as DNA: TGCAGCGTCACCTCGGGACTAGCGGGGGGGCTCAACATTCAGTACTTC. Full variable domain (remainder filled in from reference TRBV29-1 and TRBJ2-4): SAVISQKPSRDICQRGTSLTIQCQVDSQVTMMFWYRQQPGQSLTLIATANQGSEATYESGFVIDKFPISRPNLTFSTLTVSNMSPEDSSIYLCSVTSGLAGGLNIQYFGAGTRLSVL.

This clonotype appeared many times. Mismatch with germline at one junction end may stem from a read error. The CDR3 region is CATSRTASETQYF. The CDR3, as DNA: TGTGCCACCAGCCGGACCGCCAGCGAGACCCAGTACTTC. This sequence joins TRBV7-3 and TRBJ2-5; D call uncertain. This CDR3 contains 13 residues. Looked up from germline, CDR1 is SGHTA and CDR2 is FQGTGA.

This clonotype was recorded many times. The rearrangement joins TRBV5-1 to TRBJ1-2; 8 positions agree with TRBD1. CDR1 SGHRS and CDR2 YFSETQ come from the germline V gene. The CDR3 covers 17 residues. V gave up 4 bases and J gave up 5 bases; unmatched junction bases: 16. This CDR3 is CASSPDPGQAEVYGYTF. The CDR3 nucleotides read TGCGCCAGCAGCCCAGACCCGGGACAGGCCGAAGTATATGGCTACACCTTC. The full variable domain, with the rest looked up from reference TRBV5-1 and TRBJ1-2, is KAGVTQTPRYLIKTRGQQVTLSCSPISGHRSVSWYQQTPGQGLQFLFEYFSETQRNKGNFPGRFSGRQFSNSRSEMNVSTLELGDSALYLCASSPDPGQAEVYGYTFGSGTRLTVV.

This clonotype was seen at least ten times. This sequence joins TRBV12-3 or TRBV12-4 and TRBJ2-3; D may be TRBD1 (5 bases). V gave up 2 bases and J gave up 3 bases, with 12 bases separating them. The CDR3 extends over 15 amino acids. The chain's CDR3 is CASSLQGVGTDTQYF. The CDR3 region has the DNA TGTGCCAGCAGTTTACAGGGCGTGGGTACAGATACGCAGTATTTT.

The table lists this clonotype with many counts. The chain employs TRBV4-3 and TRBJ2-3; D is ambiguous. The CDR3 length is 16 residues. Trimming shortened V by 1 base and J by 0 bases, and 11 bases separated the two germline ends. Germline values: CDR1 LGHNA, CDR2 YSLEER. CDR3 sequence: CASSQGSSDSTDTQYF. CDR3 DNA: TGCGCCAGCAGCCAAGGTTCGAGCGATAGCACAGATACGCAGTATTTT.

This clonotype showed up many times. V and J are TRBV9 and TRBJ2-1, with 9 positions matching TRBD2. In germline, CDR1 is SGDLS, CDR2 YYNGEE. V was pared by 3 bases and J by 4 bases, with 2 bases of the junction left unmatched. The CDR3 runs to 14 residues. Here the CDR3 DNA reads TGTGCCAGCAGCGCAAGCGGGGGGTACAATGAGCAGTTCTTC. Protein sequence: CASSASGGYNEQFF.

This clonotype was seen at least ten times. The V and J genes are TRBV27 and TRBJ2-3; no clear D gene. Trimming removed 4 bases from V and 5 bases from J, with 7 bases in between. The germline gives CDR1 MNHEY, CDR2 SMNVEV (reference sequence). This CDR3 contains 12 residues. CDR3 nucleotides: TGTGCCAGCAGTTCGTACCAAGATACGCAGTATTTT. It yields the protein CASSSYQDTQYF.

This clonotype has at least ten counts. The chain joins TRBV3-1 to TRBJ1-2, with a possible D match to TRBD1 (5 bases). This CDR3 is 15 amino acids long. V lost 4 bases and J 4 bases, leaving 16 bases between the germline ends. Germline CDR1 and CDR2: LGHDT and YNNKEL (reference sequence). The CDR3 DNA is TGTGCCAGCAGCCGTTGGGACTCGGGACCCTATGGCTACACCTTC. Protein product: CASSRWDSGPYGYTF.

This clonotype was recorded a few times. The chain carries TRBV5-8 and TRBJ2-3; 8 bases fit TRBD1. V was clipped by 3 bases and J by 4 bases; unmatched bases: 7. This CDR3 region has 15 residues. CDR1 SGHTS and CDR2 YDEGEE come from the germline V gene. CDR3 in amino acids: CASSSLRGLSDTQYF. CDR3 nucleotides: TGTGCCAGCAGCTCCCTCAGGGGGCTTTCAGATACGCAGTATTTT.

This clonotype showed up many times. This CDR3 reads CASSWQLPTGELFF. For the CDR3, the DNA is TGTGCCAGCAGTTGGCAGCTACCCACCGGGGAGCTGTTTTTT. The chain couples TRBV12-3 or TRBV12-4 to TRBJ2-2, with D unclear. The CDR3 contains 14 residues. The ends were cut back, 4 bases at V and 4 bases at J, with 10 bases in the middle.

The chain has TRBV11-2 and TRBJ1-4; no firm D call. The CDR3 consists of 15 residues. V was cut by 5 bases and J by 8 bases, with 18 bases left in between. The germline V gene has CDR1 SGHAT and CDR2 FQNNGV. Here the CDR3 DNA reads TGTGCCAGCAGCCGCGTGTGGGGTGAGAACGAAAAACTGTTTTTT. Translating gives CASSRVWGENEKLFF. Combining the CDR3 with reference TRBV11-2 and TRBJ1-4 gives the whole variable domain EAGVAQSPRYKIIEKRQSVAFWCNPISGHATLYWYQQILGQGPKLLIQFQNNGVVDDSQLPKDRFSAERLKGVDSTLKIQPAKLEDSAVYLCASSRVWGENEKLFFGSGTQLSVL.

This clonotype came up many times. The genes are TRBV4-3 and TRBJ2-7, with 9 positions matching TRBD2. V lost 3 bases to trimming and J lost 1 base; unmatched junction nucleotides: 4. Germline loops: CDR1 LGHNA, CDR2 YSLEER. The CDR3 sequence is 15 residues long. The CDR3 protein is CASSHGLATSYEQYF. DNA of the CDR3: TGCGCCAGCAGCCACGGACTAGCGACGTCCTACGAGCAGTACTTC.

Ten or more counts support this clonotype. This rearrangement joins TRBV5-1 to TRBJ2-5; 11 nucleotides agree with TRBD2. Germline CDR1 reads SGHRS; CDR2 reads YFSETQ. V dropped 4 bases and J dropped 0; count of bases not matched to a gene: 8. The CDR3 consists of 17 residues. CDR3 in amino acids: CASSASGTSGYQETQYF. CDR3 nucleotide sequence: TGCGCCAGCAGCGCCTCCGGGACTAGCGGATACCAAGAGACCCAGTACTTC.

The genes are TRBV20-1 and TRBJ2-5; 7 bases agree with TRBD1. Per germline, CDR1 DFQATT and CDR2 SNEGSKA (reference sequence). Losses at the gene ends were 3 bases for V and 2 bases for J; bases not matched to a gene: 9. The CDR3 totals 15 residues. CDR3 DNA sequence: TGCAGTGCTAGGGGGGCAGGGGGTGTACAAGAGACCCAGTACTTC. It specifies CSARGAGGVQETQYF.

This clonotype has a count of ten or more. The rearrangement links TRBV5-1 to TRBJ1-2; D is possibly TRBD1 (6 bases). Germline CDR1 reads SGHRS; CDR2 reads YFSETQ. The CDR3 spans 15 residues. V shed 1 base and J shed 0 bases, with 10 bases lying between them. Here the CDR3 DNA reads TGCGCCAGCAGCTTGTCACAGGGAACTAACTATGGCTACACCTTC. It is translated as CASSLSQGTNYGYTF.

V usage is TRBV4-1 and J usage is TRBJ2-3, with 14 bases lining up with TRBD2. Germline trimming cut 3 bases from V and 0 bases from J; bases unmatched to any gene: 11. Germline V CDR1 and CDR2: MGHRA, YSYEKL. CDR3 size: 20 residues. The DNA of the CDR3 is TGCGCCAGCAGCCACAAATGGGGACTAGCGGGGGCTCTCAGCACAGATACGCAGTATTTT. Its translation: CASSHKWGLAGALSTDTQYF.

J is TRBJ1-2 and V is TRBV29-1; TRBD1 agrees at 7 bases. The CDR3 is 14 amino acids. V was pared by 4 bases and J by 8 bases, with 13 bases of the junction left unmatched. Germline-derived CDR1 and CDR2 are SQVTM and ANQGSEA. The CDR3 sequence: CSVGGVTGDRGYTF. The CDR3 coding sequence is TGCAGCGTTGGGGGAGTAACAGGGGATCGGGGCTACACCTTC.

This clonotype was found many times. The gene calls are TRBV28 and TRBJ2-5, with no clear D. Germline assignment: CDR1 MDHEN and CDR2 SYDVKM. CDR3 length equals 12 residues. Between the trimmed V and J ends, which lost 2 bases and 5 bases, there was a span of 6 bases. CDR3 in amino acids: CASSLMGETQYF. CDR3 in DNA: TGTGCCAGCAGTTTAATGGGGGAGACCCAGTACTTC.

J is TRBJ2-1 and V is TRBV6-4; D is possibly TRBD2 (6 bases). Germline V gene data show CDR1 as MRHNA and CDR2 as SNTAGT. CDR3 length: 14 amino acids. V lost 5 bases to trimming and J lost 4 bases, with 12 bases between them. Here the CDR3 DNA reads TGTGCCAGCAGTCGACTAGGACAATACAATGAGCAGTTCTTC. Translated, it gives CASSRLGQYNEQFF.

This clonotype was detected many times. The DNA for the CDR3 is TGTGCCAGCAGCTTAGATACGGTGAACACTGAAGCTTTCTTT. Its protein is CASSLDTVNTEAFF. The chain recombines TRBV7-9 with TRBJ1-1; D is uncertain. Germline CDR1 and CDR2: SEHNR and FQNEAQ (reference sequence). The CDR3 sequence is 14 residues long. V lost 1 base to trimming and J lost 0 bases, with 6 bases between them.

This clonotype was recorded many times. The V gene is TRBV20-1, the J gene TRBJ1-5; 8 bases fit TRBD1. The length of the CDR3 is 17 residues. Germline assignment: CDR1 DFQATT and CDR2 SNEGSKA (reference sequence). V lost 1 base to trimming and J lost 2 bases; unmatched junction nucleotides: 10. CDR3 loop: CSARVLDRGRGNQPQHF. CDR3 coding DNA: TGCAGTGCTAGAGTTTTAGACAGGGGACGCGGCAATCAGCCCCAGCATTTT.

This clonotype was seen at least ten times. V is TRBV5-1 and J is TRBJ2-3, with D hard to call. CDR1 and CDR2 from the germline V gene are SGHRS and YFSETQ. The CDR3 is 13 amino acids. Trimming left V 5 bases short and J 0 bases short, with 7 bases between. The CDR3 coding sequence is TGCGCCAGCAGAACTGCTAGCACAGATACGCAGTATTTT. This encodes CASRTASTDTQYF. Full variable domain (remainder filled in from reference TRBV5-1 and TRBJ2-3): KAGVTQTPRYLIKTRGQQVTLSCSPISGHRSVSWYQQTPGQGLQFLFEYFSETQRNKGNFPGRFSGRQFSNSRSEMNVSTLELGDSALYLCASRTASTDTQYFGPGTRLTVL.

The V and J genes are TRBV20-1 and TRBJ2-1, with D perhaps TRBD2 (5 bases). This CDR3 has 14 residues. Trimming shortened V by 6 bases and J by 6 bases, and 18 bases separated the two germline ends. CDR1 is DFQATT, CDR2 SNEGSKA, per germline (reference sequence). CDR3 in DNA: TGCAGTGCCCCCCACGAGACGGGGATCAATGAGCAGTTCTTC. This translates into CSAPHETGINEQFF.

This clonotype was seen at least ten times. This rearrangement joins TRBV20-1 to TRBJ2-5; 8 positions match TRBD1. V trimming: 1 base; J trimming: 2 bases; junction bases outside the gene matches: 6. Germline V gene sequence: CDR1 DFQATT, CDR2 SNEGSKA (reference sequence). This CDR3 spans 15 amino acids. DNA of the CDR3: TGCAGTGCTAGAGTAGGGACAGGAGTTCAAGAGACCCAGTACTTC. Amino acids: CSARVGTGVQETQYF.

This clonotype showed up many times. The gene calls are TRBV4-3 and TRBJ1-4; D is perhaps TRBD1 (5 bases). The germline V gene has CDR1 LGHNA and CDR2 YSLEER. Trimming took 1 base from V and 7 from J, leaving 10 bases between them. There are 14 residues in the CDR3. CDR3 loop: CASSQGQGGEKLFF. The CDR3 DNA sequence: TGCGCCAGCAGCCAAGGGCAGGGTGGTGAAAAACTGTTTTTT.

This clonotype has a count of ten or more. The CDR3 bases are TGCGCCAGCAGCCGTGGAGCGGGGGGGCCAGATACGCAGTATTTT. It encodes CASSRGAGGPDTQYF. The chain carries TRBV5-1 and TRBJ2-3; 10 bases are a match to TRBD2. This CDR3 is 15 amino acids long. CDR1 is SGHRS and CDR2 is YFSETQ in the germline V gene. The trim removed 4 bases at V and 4 bases at J, leaving 6 bases unmatched.

This clonotype was seen ten or more times. The chain carries TRBV7-2 and TRBJ2-6, with no clear D. This CDR3 region has 15 residues. V lost 1 base and J lost 2, with 6 bases in between. CDR1 is SGHTA, CDR2 FQGNSA, per germline. CDR3 bases: TGTGCCAGCAGCTTAGGCCCGACTGGGGCCAACGTCCTGACTTTC. Translation gives CASSLGPTGANVLTF.

By frequency in the sample, this clonotype is medium-sized. V gene TRBV29-1 combines with J gene TRBJ1-1; no clear D gene. Trimming took 1 base from V and 1 from J, leaving 13 bases between them. The CDR3 consists of 15 residues. CDR1 is SQVTM, CDR2 ANQGSEA, per germline. CDR3 coding DNA: TGCAGCGTTGAAGGGCCCCAAGGGCGGAACACTGAAGCTTTCTTT. As protein: CSVEGPQGRNTEAFF.

The sample holds a few counts of this clonotype. This chain connects TRBV2 to TRBJ2-7; no definite D call. Germline V gene lookup returns CDR1 SNHLY and CDR2 FYNNEI. The V end lost 8 bases, the J end lost 6 bases, and 11 bases lay between the germline ends. This CDR3 has 11 residues. CDR3 sequence reads: CASSLLGEQYF. Written as DNA, the CDR3 is TGTGCCAGCTCCCTGCTAGGCGAGCAGTACTTC.

This clonotype has at least ten counts. V gene TRBV10-3 combines with J gene TRBJ2-1; D is unresolved. Trimming left V 6 bases short and J 3 bases short, with 18 bases between. The germline CDR1 and CDR2 sequences are ENHRY and SYGVKD. The CDR3 contains 16 residues. The CDR3 is CAISLIGRPGYNEQFF. The CDR3 DNA is TGTGCCATCAGCCTCATCGGCCGACCCGGCTACAATGAGCAGTTCTTC.